This entry describes one T cell receptor beta chain. This CDR3 region has 11 residues. From germline, CDR1 is SQVTM and CDR2 ANQGSEA. The V gene lost 7 bases and the J gene lost 4 bases, with 11 bases spanning the gap. The source of the sample is a study of blood T cell repertoires in COVID-19. Study information: The United States, Italy and Spain were the sources of the acute and convalescent COVID-19 samples.

Per the study methods: Researchers report that nucleated cell counts were estimated from reference gene primer amplification. Sequenced by immunoSEQ multiplex PCR; TCRdb stores in-frame clones only, minus some. That table supplies the V and J calls and clone size; D and trimming were determined from the DNA. The sample includes fewer than 95,000 clones, roughly 90% of them seen just once. The chain recombines TRBV29-1 with TRBJ2-7; possibly TRBD1 for D (6 bases). Specimen: peripheral blood. This TCR was sampled from an elderly woman with acute or convalescent COVID-19. CDR3 residues: CSGGTFYEQYF. Here the CDR3 DNA reads TGCAGCGGAGGGACATTTTACGAGCAGTACTTC.